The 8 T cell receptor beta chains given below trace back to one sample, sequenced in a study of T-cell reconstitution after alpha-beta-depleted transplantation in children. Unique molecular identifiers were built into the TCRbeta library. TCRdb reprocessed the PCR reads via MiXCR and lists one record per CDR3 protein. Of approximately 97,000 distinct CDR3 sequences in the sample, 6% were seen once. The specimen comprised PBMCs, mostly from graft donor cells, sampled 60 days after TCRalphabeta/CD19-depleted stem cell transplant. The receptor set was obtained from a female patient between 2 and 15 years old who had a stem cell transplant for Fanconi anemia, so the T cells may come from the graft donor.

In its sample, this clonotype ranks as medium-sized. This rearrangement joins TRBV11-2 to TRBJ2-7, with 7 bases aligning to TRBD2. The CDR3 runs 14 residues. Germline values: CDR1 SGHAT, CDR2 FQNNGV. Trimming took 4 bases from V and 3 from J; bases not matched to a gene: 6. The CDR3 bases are TGTGCCAGCAGCTCGGGACTACCTTTCTACGAGCAGTACTTC. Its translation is CASSSGLPFYEQYF.

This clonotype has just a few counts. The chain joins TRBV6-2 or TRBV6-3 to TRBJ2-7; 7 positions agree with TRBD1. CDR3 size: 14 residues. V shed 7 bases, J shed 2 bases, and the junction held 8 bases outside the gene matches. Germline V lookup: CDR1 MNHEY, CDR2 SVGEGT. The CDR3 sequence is CASTSWDSPYEQYF. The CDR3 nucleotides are TGTGCCAGCACTTCCTGGGACAGCCCCTACGAGCAGTACTTC.

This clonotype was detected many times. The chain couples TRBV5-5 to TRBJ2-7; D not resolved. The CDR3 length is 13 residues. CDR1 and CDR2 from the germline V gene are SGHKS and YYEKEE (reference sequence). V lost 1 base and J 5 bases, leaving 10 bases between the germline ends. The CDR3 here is CASSLWSADEQYF. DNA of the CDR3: TGTGCCAGCAGCTTGTGGTCTGCGGACGAGCAGTACTTC.

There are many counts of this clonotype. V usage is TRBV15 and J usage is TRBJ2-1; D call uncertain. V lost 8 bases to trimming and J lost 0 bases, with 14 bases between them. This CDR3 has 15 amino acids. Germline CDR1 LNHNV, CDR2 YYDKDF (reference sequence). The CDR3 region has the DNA TGTGCCACCGGTGGTAAGCGAGACTCCTACAATGAGCAGTTCTTC. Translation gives CATGGKRDSYNEQFF.

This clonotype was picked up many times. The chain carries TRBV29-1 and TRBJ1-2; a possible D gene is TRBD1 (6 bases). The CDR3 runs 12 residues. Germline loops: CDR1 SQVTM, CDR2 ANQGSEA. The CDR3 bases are TGCACCGTCTGGGGGGCAGCTCGGACGCATACCTTC. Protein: CTVWGAARTHTF.

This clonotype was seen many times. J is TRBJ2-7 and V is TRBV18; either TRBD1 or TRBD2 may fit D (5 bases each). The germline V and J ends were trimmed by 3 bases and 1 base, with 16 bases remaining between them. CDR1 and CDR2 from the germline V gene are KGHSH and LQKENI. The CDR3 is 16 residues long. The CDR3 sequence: CASSPMRGKTSYEQYF. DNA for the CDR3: TGTGCCAGCTCACCGATGAGGGGTAAAACGTCCTACGAGCAGTACTTC.

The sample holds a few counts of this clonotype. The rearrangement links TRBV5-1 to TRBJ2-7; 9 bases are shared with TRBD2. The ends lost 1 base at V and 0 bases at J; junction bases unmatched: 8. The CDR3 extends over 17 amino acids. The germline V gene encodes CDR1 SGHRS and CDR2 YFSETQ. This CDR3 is CASSLPQTSGPSYEQYF. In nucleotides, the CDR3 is TGCGCCAGCAGCTTGCCGCAGACTAGCGGCCCCTCCTACGAGCAGTACTTC.

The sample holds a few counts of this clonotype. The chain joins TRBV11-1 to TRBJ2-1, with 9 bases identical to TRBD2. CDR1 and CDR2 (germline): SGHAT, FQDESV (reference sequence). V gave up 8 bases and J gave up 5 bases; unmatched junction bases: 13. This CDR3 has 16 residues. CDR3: CASRDLRLAVNNEQFF. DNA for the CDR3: TGTGCCAGCCGTGACCTCCGACTAGCGGTCAACAATGAGCAGTTCTTC.